Listed below are T cell receptor beta chains from one sample, sequenced in a study of T cells in Graves' hyperthyroidism and ophthalmopathy. TCRdb used MiXCR to reprocess the multiplex PCR reads, holding one entry per CDR3 protein. Of some 490,000 distinct CDR3 sequences in the sample, approximately 22% were seen once. Sequencing input: blood. The source is a woman in her seventies with Graves' ophthalmopathy. The CDR3 runs from the conserved cysteine through the conserved F or W. The D gene is left open where the match is weak.

TRBV12-5	TRBD2	CASGLGRGVTDTQYF
TRBV3-1	-	CASSQVADNSPLHF
TRBV12-3/TRBV12-4	-	CASSYIHYNSPLHF
TRBV5-1	-	CASSLDGQNQPQHF
TRBV7-3	-	CASSPGDTEQFF
TRBV10-1	TRBD2	CASSEVAGSGIEQFF
TRBV20-1	-	CSARDKGGLNQPQHF
TRBV7-9	-	CASFVGPGNTIYF
TRBV15	TRBD2	CADRTTSGRSYEQYF
TRBV11-2	TRBD2	CASSPGGTSGRVTDTQYF
TRBV10-3	-	CAISDSGRSGANVLTF
TRBV2	TRBD2	CAIPGRAGLSTGELFF
TRBV12-3/TRBV12-4	-	CASSLGRGDTEAFF
TRBV3-1	-	CASSQEVRSGNTIYF
TRBV12-3/TRBV12-4	TRBD2	CASSLSGIRYNEQFF
TRBV5-6	-	CASSLPRSTDTQYF
TRBV15	TRBD2	CATSGIAGGPYEQYF
TRBV20-1	TRBD1	CSLDRAADTQYF
TRBV5-1	-	CASSRGLGTEAFF
TRBV19	TRBD2	CASAPGLAGSNTGELFF
TRBV20-1	-	CSAQVAVGGEQFF
TRBV7-9	-	CASSPSQGGGYTF